The entry below describes one TCR beta chain. Its antigen remains unknown. This sample was included in a study of T cell repertoires in cytomegalovirus infection. Each CDR3 protein is one row after TCRdb ran MiXCR on the reads. This repertoire shows 300,000 to 400,000 distinct CDR3 sequences, around 29% found once; its top ten account for 20%. The germline V and J ends were trimmed by 0 bases and 7 bases, with 16 bases remaining between them. The CDR3 spans 15 residues. Germline V gives CDR1 DFQATT, CDR2 SNEGSKA (reference sequence). The sequence came from a human donor in good health (CMV status not recorded). Some clones in this sample may be carry-over from other donors' samples. Sequencing was performed on cultured PBMCs, taken from culture after CMV antigen stimulation. V is TRBV20-1 and J is TRBJ1-5, with D possibly TRBD1 on 5 matching bases. This CDR3 reads CSARDGGGAGQPQHF. In nucleotides, the CDR3 is TGCAGTGCTAGAGACGGGGGGGGAGCGGGGCAGCCCCAGCATTTT.